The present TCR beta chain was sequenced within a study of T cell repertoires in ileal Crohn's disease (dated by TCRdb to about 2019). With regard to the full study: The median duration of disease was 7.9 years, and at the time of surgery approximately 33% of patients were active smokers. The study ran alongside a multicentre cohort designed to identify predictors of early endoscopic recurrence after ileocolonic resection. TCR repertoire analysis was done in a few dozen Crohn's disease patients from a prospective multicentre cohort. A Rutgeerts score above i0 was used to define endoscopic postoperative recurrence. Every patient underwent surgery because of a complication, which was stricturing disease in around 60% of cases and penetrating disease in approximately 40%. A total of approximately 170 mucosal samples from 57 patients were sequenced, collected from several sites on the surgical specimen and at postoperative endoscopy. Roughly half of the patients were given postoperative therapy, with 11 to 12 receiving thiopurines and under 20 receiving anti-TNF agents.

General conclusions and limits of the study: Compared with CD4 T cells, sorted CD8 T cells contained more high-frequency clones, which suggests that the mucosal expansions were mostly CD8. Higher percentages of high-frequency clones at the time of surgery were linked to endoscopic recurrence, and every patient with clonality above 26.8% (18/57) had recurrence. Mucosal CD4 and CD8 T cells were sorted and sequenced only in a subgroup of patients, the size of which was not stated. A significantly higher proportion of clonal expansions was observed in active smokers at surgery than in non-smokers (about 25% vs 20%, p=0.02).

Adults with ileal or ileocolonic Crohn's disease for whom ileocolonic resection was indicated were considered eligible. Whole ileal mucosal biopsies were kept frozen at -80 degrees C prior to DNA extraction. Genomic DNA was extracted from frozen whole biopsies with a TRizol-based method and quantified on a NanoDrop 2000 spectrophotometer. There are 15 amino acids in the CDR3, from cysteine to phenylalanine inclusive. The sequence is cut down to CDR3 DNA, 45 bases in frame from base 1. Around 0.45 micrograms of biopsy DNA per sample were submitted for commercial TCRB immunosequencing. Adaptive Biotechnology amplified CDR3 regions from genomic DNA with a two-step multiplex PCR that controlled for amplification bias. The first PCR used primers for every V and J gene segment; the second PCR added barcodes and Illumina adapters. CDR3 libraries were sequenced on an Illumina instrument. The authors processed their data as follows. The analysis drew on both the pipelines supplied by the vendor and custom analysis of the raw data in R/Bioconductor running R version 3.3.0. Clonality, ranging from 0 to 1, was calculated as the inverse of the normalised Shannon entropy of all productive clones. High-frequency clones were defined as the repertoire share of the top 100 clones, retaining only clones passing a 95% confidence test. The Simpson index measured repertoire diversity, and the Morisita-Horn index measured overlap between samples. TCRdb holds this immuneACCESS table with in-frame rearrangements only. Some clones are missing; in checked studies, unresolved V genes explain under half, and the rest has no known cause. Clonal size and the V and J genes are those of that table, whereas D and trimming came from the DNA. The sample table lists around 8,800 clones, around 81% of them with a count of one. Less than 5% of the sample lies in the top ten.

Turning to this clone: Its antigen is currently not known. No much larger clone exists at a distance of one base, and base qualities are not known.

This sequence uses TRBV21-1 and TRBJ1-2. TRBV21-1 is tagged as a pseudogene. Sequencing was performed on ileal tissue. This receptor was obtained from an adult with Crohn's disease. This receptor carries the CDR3 CASSKVKGRHYGYTF. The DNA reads TGTGCCAGCAGCAAAGTGAAAGGGAGGCACTATGGCTACACCTTC.